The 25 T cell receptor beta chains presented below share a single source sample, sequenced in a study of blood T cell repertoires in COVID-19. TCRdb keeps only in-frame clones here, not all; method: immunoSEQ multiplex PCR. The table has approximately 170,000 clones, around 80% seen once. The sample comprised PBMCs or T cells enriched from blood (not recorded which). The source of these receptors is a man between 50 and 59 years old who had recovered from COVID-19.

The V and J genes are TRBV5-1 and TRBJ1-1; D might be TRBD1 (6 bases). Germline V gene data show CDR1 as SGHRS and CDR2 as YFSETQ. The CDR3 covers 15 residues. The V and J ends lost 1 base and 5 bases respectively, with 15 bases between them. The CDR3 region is CASSLTGGRETEAFF. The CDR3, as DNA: TGCGCCAGCAGCTTGACCGGGGGGCGCGAAACTGAAGCTTTCTTT.

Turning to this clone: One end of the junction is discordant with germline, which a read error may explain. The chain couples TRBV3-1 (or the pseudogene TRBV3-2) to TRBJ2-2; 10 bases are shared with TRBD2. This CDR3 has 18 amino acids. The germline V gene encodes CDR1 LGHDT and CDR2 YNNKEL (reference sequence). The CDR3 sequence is CAGSRSTSGARGTGELFF. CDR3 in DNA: TGTGCCGGCAGCCGGTCAACTAGCGGGGCTCGGGGCACCGGGGAGCTGTTTTTT.

CDR3 nucleotides: TGTGCCAGTAGTTCGCCCCAGGGGACGGATGAGCAGTTCTTC. Translation: CASSSPQGTDEQFF. The chain combines TRBV19 with TRBJ2-1, with a weak D call TRBD1 (6 bases). Germline CDR1 and CDR2: LNHDA and SQIVND (reference sequence). V was pared by 5 bases and J by 8 bases, with 16 bases between. CDR3 length: 14 residues. Filled out from reference TRBV19 and TRBJ2-1, the complete variable domain reads DGGITQSPKYLFRKEGQNVTLSCEQNLNHDAMYWYRQDPGQGLRLIYYSQIVNDFQKGDIAEGYSVSREKKESFPLTVTSAQKNPTAFYLCASSSPQGTDEQFFGPGTRLTVL.

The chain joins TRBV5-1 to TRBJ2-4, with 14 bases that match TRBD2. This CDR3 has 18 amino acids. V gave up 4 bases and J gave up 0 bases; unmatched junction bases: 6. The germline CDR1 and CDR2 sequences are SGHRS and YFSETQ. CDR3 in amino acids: CASSAGLAGVLAKNIQYF. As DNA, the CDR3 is TGCGCCAGCAGCGCGGGACTAGCGGGGGTACTAGCCAAAAACATTCAGTACTTC.

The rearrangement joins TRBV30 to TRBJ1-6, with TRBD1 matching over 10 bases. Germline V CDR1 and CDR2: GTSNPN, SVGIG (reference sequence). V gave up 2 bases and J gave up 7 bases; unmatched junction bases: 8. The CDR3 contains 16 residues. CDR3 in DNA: TGTGCCTGGAGTAGGTTGGGGACAGGGGAGAATTCACCCCTCCACTTT. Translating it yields CAWSRLGTGENSPLHF.

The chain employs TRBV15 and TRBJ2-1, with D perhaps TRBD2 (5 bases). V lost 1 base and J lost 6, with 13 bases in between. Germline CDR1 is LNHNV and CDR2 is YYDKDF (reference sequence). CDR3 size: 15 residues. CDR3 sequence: CATSRAHPSPNEQFF. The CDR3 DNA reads TGTGCCACCAGCAGAGCTCATCCTAGCCCCAATGAGCAGTTCTTC.

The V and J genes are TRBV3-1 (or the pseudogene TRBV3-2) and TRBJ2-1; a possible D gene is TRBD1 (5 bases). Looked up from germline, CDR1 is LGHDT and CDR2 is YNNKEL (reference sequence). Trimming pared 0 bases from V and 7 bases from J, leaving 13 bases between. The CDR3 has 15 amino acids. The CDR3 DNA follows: TGTGCCAGCAGCCAAGATCGTCCAGGGTTGAATGAGCAGTTCTTC. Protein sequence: CASSQDRPGLNEQFF.

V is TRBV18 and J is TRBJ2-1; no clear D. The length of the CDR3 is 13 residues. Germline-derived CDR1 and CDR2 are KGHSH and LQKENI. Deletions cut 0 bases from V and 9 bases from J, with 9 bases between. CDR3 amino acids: CASSPPAQPEQFF. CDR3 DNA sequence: TGTGCCAGCTCACCACCGGCCCAACCTGAGCAGTTCTTC.

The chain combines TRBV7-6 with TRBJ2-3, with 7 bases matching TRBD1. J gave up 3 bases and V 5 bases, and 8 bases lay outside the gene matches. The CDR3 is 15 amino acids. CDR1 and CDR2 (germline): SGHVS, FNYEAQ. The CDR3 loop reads CASSKQGFTTDTQYF. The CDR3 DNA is TGTGCCAGCAGCAAACAGGGGTTTACGACAGATACGCAGTATTTT.

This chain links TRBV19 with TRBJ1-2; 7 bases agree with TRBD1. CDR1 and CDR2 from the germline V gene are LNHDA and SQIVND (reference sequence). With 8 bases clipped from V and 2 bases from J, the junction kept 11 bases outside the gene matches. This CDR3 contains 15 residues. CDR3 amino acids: CASLTREGANYGYTF. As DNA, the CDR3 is TGTGCCAGTCTCACCCGGGAGGGGGCGAACTATGGCTACACCTTC.

The CDR3 reads CASSLQDTEAFF. The CDR3 DNA reads TGTGCCAGCTCCCTACAGGACACTGAAGCTTTCTTT. The rearrangement uses TRBV18 and TRBJ1-1, with D perhaps TRBD1 (5 bases). Per the germline V gene, CDR1 is KGHSH and CDR2 is LQKENI. The CDR3 sequence is 12 residues long. The V end was cut by 6 bases, the J end by 3 bases, with 8 bases between. The variable domain in full, with the rest retrieved from reference TRBV18 and TRBJ1-1, is NAGVMQNPRHLVRRRGQEARLRCSPMKGHSHVYWYRQLPEEGLKFMVYLQKENIIDESGMPKERFSAEFPKEGPSILRIQQVVRGDSAAYFCASSLQDTEAFFGQGTRLTVV.

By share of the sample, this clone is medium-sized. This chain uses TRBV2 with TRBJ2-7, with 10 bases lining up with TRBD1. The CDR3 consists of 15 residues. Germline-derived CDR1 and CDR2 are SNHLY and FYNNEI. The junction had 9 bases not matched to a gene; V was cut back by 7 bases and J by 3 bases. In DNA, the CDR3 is TGTGCCAGCAACAACCCGGGACAGGGGATCTACGAGCAGTACTTC. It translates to CASNNPGQGIYEQYF.

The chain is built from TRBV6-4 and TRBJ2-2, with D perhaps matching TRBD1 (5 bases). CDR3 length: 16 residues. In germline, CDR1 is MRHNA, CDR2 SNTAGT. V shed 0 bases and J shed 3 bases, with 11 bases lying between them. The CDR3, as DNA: TGTGCCAGCAGTGACTCCACAGTAGGGGACACCGGGGAGCTGTTTTTT. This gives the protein CASSDSTVGDTGELFF.

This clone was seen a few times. The CDR3: CASSIPDRGIRTEAFF. The CDR3 nucleotides are TGTGCCAGTAGTATCCCGGACAGGGGGATTCGCACTGAAGCTTTCTTT. The chain couples TRBV19 to TRBJ1-1; 10 bases align to TRBD1. CDR3 length: 16 residues. The germline CDR1 and CDR2 sequences are LNHDA and SQIVND (reference sequence). Trimming at V came to 3 bases and at J to 4 bases, leaving 8 bases not matched to a gene.

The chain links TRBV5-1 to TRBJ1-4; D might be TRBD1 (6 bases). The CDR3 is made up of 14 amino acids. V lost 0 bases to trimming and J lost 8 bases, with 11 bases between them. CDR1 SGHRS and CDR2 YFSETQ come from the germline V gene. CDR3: CASSLEGHQEKLFF. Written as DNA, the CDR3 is TGCGCCAGCAGCTTGGAGGGACACCAAGAAAAACTGTTTTTT.

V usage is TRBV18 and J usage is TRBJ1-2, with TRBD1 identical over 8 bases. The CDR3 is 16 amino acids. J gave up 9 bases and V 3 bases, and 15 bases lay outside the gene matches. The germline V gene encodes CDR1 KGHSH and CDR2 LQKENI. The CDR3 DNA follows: TGTGCCAGCTCACCGTATAATAAACCGACAGGGGAGAGCTACACCTTC. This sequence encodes CASSPYNKPTGESYTF.

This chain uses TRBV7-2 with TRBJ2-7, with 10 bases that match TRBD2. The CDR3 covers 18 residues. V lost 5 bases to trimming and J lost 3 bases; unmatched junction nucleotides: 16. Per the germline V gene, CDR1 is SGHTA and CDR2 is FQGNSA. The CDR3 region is CASSEPISGGSHYYEQYF. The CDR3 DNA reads TGTGCCAGCAGCGAGCCAATTAGCGGGGGGTCCCATTACTACGAGCAGTACTTC.

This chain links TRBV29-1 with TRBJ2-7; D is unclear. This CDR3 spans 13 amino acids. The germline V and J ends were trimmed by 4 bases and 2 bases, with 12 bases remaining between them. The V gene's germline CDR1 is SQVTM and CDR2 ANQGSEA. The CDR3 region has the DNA TGCAGCGTTGTGTCCAGGCGCCCCTACGAGCAGTACTTC. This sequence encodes CSVVSRRPYEQYF.

The CDR3 nucleotides are TGTGCCAGCAGGCCGACAGGTTATAGCAATCAGCCCCAGCATTTT. Encoded protein: CASRPTGYSNQPQHF. V and J are TRBV7-8 and TRBJ1-5, with D maybe TRBD1 (6 bases). CDR1 SGHVS and CDR2 FQNEAQ come from the germline V gene. Trimming took 6 bases from V and 0 from J, leaving 12 bases between them. The CDR3 is 15 residues long.

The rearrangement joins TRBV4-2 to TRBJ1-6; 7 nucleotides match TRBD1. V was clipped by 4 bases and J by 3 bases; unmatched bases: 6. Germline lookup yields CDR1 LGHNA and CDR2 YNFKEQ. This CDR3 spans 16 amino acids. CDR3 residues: CASSPYGTVYNSPLHF. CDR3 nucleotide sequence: TGTGCCAGCAGCCCCTACGGGACAGTCTATAATTCACCCCTCCACTTT.

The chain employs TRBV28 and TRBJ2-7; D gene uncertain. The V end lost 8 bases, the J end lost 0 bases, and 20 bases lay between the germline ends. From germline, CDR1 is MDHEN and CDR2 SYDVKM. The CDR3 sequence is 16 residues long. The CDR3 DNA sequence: TGTGCCAGCCAACCCAGTGGCCGCGGAAGCTCCTACGAGCAGTACTTC. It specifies CASQPSGRGSSYEQYF.

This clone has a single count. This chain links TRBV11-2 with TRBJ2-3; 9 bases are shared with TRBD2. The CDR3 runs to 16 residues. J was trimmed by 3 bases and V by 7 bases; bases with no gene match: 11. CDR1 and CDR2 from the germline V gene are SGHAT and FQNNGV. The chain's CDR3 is CASKPRASGKTDTQYF. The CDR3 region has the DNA TGTGCCAGCAAACCGAGAGCTAGCGGGAAAACAGATACGCAGTATTTT.

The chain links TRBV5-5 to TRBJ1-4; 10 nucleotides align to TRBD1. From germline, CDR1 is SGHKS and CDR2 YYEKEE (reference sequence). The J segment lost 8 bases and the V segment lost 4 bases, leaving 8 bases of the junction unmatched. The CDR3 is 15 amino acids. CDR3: CASSTDRGRREKLFF. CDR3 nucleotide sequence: TGTGCCAGCAGCACCGACAGGGGGCGCCGGGAAAAACTGTTTTTT.

The CDR3 nucleotides are TGTGCCAGTAGTAGCCGGGGGGACACCGGGGAGCTGTTTTTT. It is translated as CASSSRGDTGELFF. The chain uses TRBV19 and TRBJ2-2; 7 nucleotides align to TRBD2. This CDR3 is 14 amino acids long. Per the germline V gene, CDR1 is LNHDA and CDR2 is SQIVND (reference sequence). Trimming cost V 4 bases and J 3 bases; bases outside gene matches: 2.

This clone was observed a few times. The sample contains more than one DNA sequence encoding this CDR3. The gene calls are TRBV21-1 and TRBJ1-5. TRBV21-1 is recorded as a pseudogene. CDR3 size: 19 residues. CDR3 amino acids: CASSNGGSRGSLGSRPQHF. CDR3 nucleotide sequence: TGTGCCAGCAGCAACGGGGGGAGTCGGGGGTCGTTGGGATCAAGGCCCCAGCATTTT.